Listed below are T cell receptor beta chains from one sample, sequenced in a study of beta chain features in type 1 diabetes. The method was immunoSEQ multiplex PCR; TCRdb's version includes in-frame clones alone and lacks a portion of them. The sample holds under 900,000 clones, 15% to 20% seen once. The sample taken for sequencing was naive CD4+ T cells from blood. The receptors originated from a woman between 18 and 29 years old in good health. Both conserved end residues are part of each CDR3. D genes are given only for firm matches. Expanded clones are given a class, and other clones once, few, many or no size at all.

clone_size	v_call	d_call	j_call	cdr3_aa	cdr3_nt
few	TRBV18	-	TRBJ2-3	CASSPRQASTDTQYF	TGTGCCAGCTCACCAAGACAGGCTAGCACAGATACGCAGTATTTT
few	TRBV7-3	TRBD2	TRBJ2-2	CASSLTSLAGGGTGELFF	TGTGCCAGCAGCTTAACGTCGCTAGCGGGAGGTGGGACCGGGGAGCTGTTTTTT
few	TRBV7-2	TRBD2	TRBJ2-1	CASSSSSGTYNEQFF	TGTGCCAGCAGCTCGTCTAGCGGGACCTACAATGAGCAGTTCTTC
-	TRBV15	-	TRBJ2-7	CATSRDSSYEQYF	TGTGCCACCAGCAGAGATTCCTCCTACGAGCAGTACTTC
few	TRBV28	TRBD1	TRBJ1-5	CASSLGQGGSQPQHF	TGTGCCAGCAGCTTGGGACAGGGTGGGTCTCAGCCCCAGCATTTT
-	TRBV10-2	-	TRBJ2-7	CASSRGNYEQYF	TGCGCCAGCAGTCGGGGGAACTACGAGCAGTACTTC
few	TRBV29-1	-	TRBJ2-2	CSVASTNTGELFF	TGCAGCGTTGCATCGACGAACACCGGGGAGCTGTTTTTT
few	TRBV2	-	TRBJ2-5	CASSEAKETQYF	TGTGCCAGCAGTGAAGCGAAGGAGACCCAGTACTTC
few	TRBV7-9	-	TRBJ2-2	CASSPNTGELFF	TGTGCCAGCAGCCCAAACACCGGGGAGCTGTTTTTT
-	TRBV5-6	TRBD1	TRBJ2-5	CASSQGQGETQYF	TGTGCCAGCAGCCAGGGACAGGGGGAGACCCAGTACTTC
-	TRBV5-6	TRBD1	TRBJ1-1	CASSSPGGLYTEAFF	TGTGCCAGCAGCTCGCCAGGGGGGCTTTACACTGAAGCTTTCTTT
-	TRBV5-1	TRBD1	TRBJ2-3	CASSFPQGYTDTQYF	TGCGCCAGCAGCTTCCCACAGGGGTACACAGATACGCAGTATTTT
-	TRBV7-6	TRBD2	TRBJ2-1	CASSTTSGRNNEQFF	TGTGCCAGCAGCACAACTAGCGGGAGGAACAATGAGCAGTTCTTC
few	TRBV6-1	-	TRBJ2-5	CASSLRRYQETQYF	TGTGCCAGCAGCCTTCGACGGTACCAAGAGACCCAGTACTTC
-	TRBV6-5	TRBD1	TRBJ2-2	CASRGQPNTGELFF	TGTGCCAGCAGGGGACAGCCCAACACCGGGGAGCTGTTTTTT
-	TRBV11-1	TRBD2	TRBJ2-1	CASSPSGSSYNEQFF	TGTGCCAGCAGCCCTAGCGGATCCTCCTACAATGAGCAGTTCTTC
-	TRBV7-2	-	TRBJ2-1	CASSFLPNTNEQFF	TGTGCCAGCAGCTTCCTACCCAATACCAATGAGCAGTTCTTC
-	TRBV6-6	TRBD2	TRBJ2-1	CASTPERAGGVEQFF	TGTGCCAGCACCCCTGAGAGGGCGGGAGGCGTGGAGCAGTTCTTC
few	TRBV11-2	-	TRBJ2-3	CASRQAATDTQYF	TGTGCCAGCAGACAAGCGGCGACAGATACGCAGTATTTT
few	TRBV7-2	-	TRBJ1-5	CASTPGGNQPQHF	TGTGCCAGCACCCCCGGGGGAAATCAGCCCCAGCATTTT
-	TRBV28	TRBD1	TRBJ1-5	CASSFGDRPNQPQHF	TGTGCCAGCAGTTTCGGGGACAGACCCAATCAGCCCCAGCATTTT
few	TRBV7-9	TRBD1	TRBJ2-7	CASSFGQGSMYEQYF	TGTGCCAGCAGCTTTGGACAGGGGTCTATGTACGAGCAGTACTTC
-	TRBV28	TRBD1	TRBJ2-7	CASSTGQGFFYEQYF	TGTGCCAGCAGCACGGGACAGGGTTTTTTCTACGAGCAGTACTTC
-	TRBV5-1	-	TRBJ2-3	CASSATGTGDTQYF	TGCGCCAGCAGCGCGACAGGTACGGGAGATACGCAGTATTTT
few	TRBV5-1	-	TRBJ1-1	CASSPDPTGMNTEAFF	TGCGCCAGCAGCCCGGACCCCACCGGAATGAACACTGAAGCTTTCTTT
-	TRBV7-2	TRBD2	TRBJ2-7	CASSRSRTSGSYEQYF	TGTGCCAGCAGCAGATCCCGGACTAGCGGCTCCTACGAGCAATACTTC
few	TRBV28	-	TRBJ2-5	CASSFLGIQETQYF	TGTGCCAGCAGTTTTTTGGGGATCCAAGAGACCCAGTACTTC
once	TRBV5-4	-	TRBJ2-5	CASSPSRGQETQYF	TGTGCCAGCAGCCCGTCGCGCGGCCAAGAGACCCAGTACTTC
few	TRBV4-3	TRBD2	TRBJ2-7	CASSQDFRTSGVRYF	TGCGCCAGCAGCCAAGATTTTCGGACTAGTGGGGTTCGGTACTTC
-	TRBV7-9	TRBD2	TRBJ2-3	CASSPVAGGPGNTDTQYF	TGTGCCAGCAGCCCCGTGGCGGGAGGGCCCGGGAACACAGATACGCAGTATTTT
-	TRBV7-3	TRBD2	TRBJ2-3	CASSLSGTSGSNTQYF	TGTGCCAGCAGCCTCTCGGGGACTAGCGGGAGTAATACGCAGTATTTT
few	TRBV18	TRBD1	TRBJ2-1	CASSPQGAYNEQFF	TGTGCCAGCTCTCCCCAGGGGGCCTACAATGAGCAGTTCTTC
-	TRBV15	-	TRBJ2-1	CATSRDGDWDEQFF	TGTGCCACCAGCAGAGATGGGGACTGGGATGAGCAGTTCTTC
-	TRBV4-1	-	TRBJ2-3	CASSKAGDTQYF	TGCGCCAGCAGTAAAGCGGGAGATACGCAGTATTTT
-	TRBV27	TRBD1	TRBJ1-2	CASSMTGSYGYTF	TGTGCCAGCAGTATGACAGGGAGCTATGGCTACACCTTC
few	TRBV6-5	TRBD2	TRBJ2-3	CASSYSGIGTDTQYF	TGTGCCAGCAGTTACAGCGGGATTGGCACAGATACGCAGTATTTT
-	TRBV4-2	-	TRBJ1-1	CASSQDAGRTMNTEAFF	TGTGCCAGCAGCCAAGATGCCGGGCGGACCATGAACACTGAAGCTTTCTTT
few	TRBV28	-	TRBJ1-1	CASSLTAGMAFF	TGTGCCAGCAGTTTAACGGCGGGTATGGCTTTCTTT
-	TRBV5-6	-	TRBJ2-7	CASSFEPRFSYEQYF	TGTGCCAGCAGCTTTGAACCTAGATTTTCCTACGAGCAGTACTTC
few	TRBV28	-	TRBJ2-7	CASSLNRGNEQYF	TGTGCCAGCAGTTTAAATCGGGGTAACGAGCAGTACTTC
few	TRBV19	TRBD1	TRBJ2-7	CASSRGQDYEQYF	TGTGCCAGTAGCCGGGGACAGGACTACGAGCAGTACTTC
few	TRBV29-1	-	TRBJ2-4	CSVERGTSGKNIQYF	TGCAGCGTGGAAAGGGGGACGAGCGGCAAAAACATTCAGTACTTC
-	TRBV2	TRBD1	TRBJ1-4	CASSGQGAKEKLFF	TGTGCCAGCAGTGGACAGGGGGCAAAGGAAAAACTGTTTTTT
-	TRBV19	-	TRBJ2-3	CASSLTGSTDTQYF	TGTGCCAGTAGTTTAACGGGAAGCACAGATACGCAGTATTTT
-	TRBV28	TRBD2	TRBJ2-7	CASSPLDLIAGVYEQYF	TGTGCCAGCAGTCCACTCGACCTCATAGCGGGAGTTTACGAGCAGTACTTC
-	TRBV6-5	TRBD1	TRBJ2-7	CAAGTGAFSYEQYF	TGTGCCGCAGGGACAGGGGCCTTCTCCTACGAGCAGTACTTC
-	TRBV5-4	TRBD1	TRBJ1-1	CASSLGTGGYTEAFF	TGTGCCAGCAGCTTGGGGACAGGGGGCTACACTGAAGCTTTCTTT
-	TRBV4-1	TRBD2	TRBJ2-3	CASSRVAGDPLGTDTQYF	TGCGCCAGCAGCCGAGTAGCGGGAGATCCTCTTGGAACTGATACGCAGTATTTT
few	TRBV18	TRBD1	TRBJ2-7	CASSRGQGAGEQYF	TGTGCCAGCTCACGAGGACAGGGGGCAGGGGAGCAGTACTTC
few	TRBV10-2	TRBD1	TRBJ2-5	CASKTGQGETQYF	TGCGCCAGCAAAACGGGACAGGGGGAGACCCAGTACTTC
-	TRBV18	-	TRBJ2-5	CASSPRHRQETQYF	TGTGCCAGCTCACCCCGGCACAGGCAAGAGACCCAGTACTTC
few	TRBV28	-	TRBJ2-3	CATIGLRTQYF	TGTGCCACGATCGGTTTAAGGACGCAGTATTTT
few	TRBV5-6	-	TRBJ2-1	CASKGRAPVEQFF	TGTGCCAGCAAAGGGCGGGCCCCCGTAGAGCAGTTCTTC
few	TRBV2	TRBD2	TRBJ2-7	CAQSGVEPRPQYF	TGTGCCCAAAGCGGGGTGGAACCCCGGCCGCAGTACTTC
few	TRBV2	-	TRBJ2-7	CASSVGEQYF	TGTGCCAGCAGTGTGGGCGAGCAGTACTTC